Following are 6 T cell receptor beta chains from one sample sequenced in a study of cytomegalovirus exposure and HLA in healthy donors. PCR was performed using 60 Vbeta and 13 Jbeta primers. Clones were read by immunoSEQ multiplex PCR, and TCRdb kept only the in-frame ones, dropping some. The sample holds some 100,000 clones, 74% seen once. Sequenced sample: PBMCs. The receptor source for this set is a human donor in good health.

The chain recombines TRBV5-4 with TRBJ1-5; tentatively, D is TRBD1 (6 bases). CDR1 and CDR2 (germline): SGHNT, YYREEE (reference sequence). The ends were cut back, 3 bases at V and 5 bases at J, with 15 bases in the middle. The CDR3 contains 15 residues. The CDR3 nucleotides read TGTGCCAGCAGCTCGGGGGGGCTTGGCGATCAGCCCCAGCATTTT. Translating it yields CASSSGGLGDQPQHF. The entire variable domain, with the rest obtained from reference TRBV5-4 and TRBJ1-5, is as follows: ETGVTQSPTHLIKTRGQQVTLRCSSQSGHNTVSWYQQALGQGPQFIFQYYREEENGRGNFPPRFSGLQFPNYSSELNVNALELDDSALYLCASSSGGLGDQPQHFGDGTRLSIL.

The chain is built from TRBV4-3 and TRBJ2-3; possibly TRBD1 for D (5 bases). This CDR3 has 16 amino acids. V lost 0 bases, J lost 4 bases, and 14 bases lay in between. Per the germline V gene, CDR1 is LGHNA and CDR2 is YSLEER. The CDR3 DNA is TGCGCCAGCAGCCAAGAATCGGTTAGGGGTGCAGATACGCAGTATTTT. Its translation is CASSQESVRGADTQYF.

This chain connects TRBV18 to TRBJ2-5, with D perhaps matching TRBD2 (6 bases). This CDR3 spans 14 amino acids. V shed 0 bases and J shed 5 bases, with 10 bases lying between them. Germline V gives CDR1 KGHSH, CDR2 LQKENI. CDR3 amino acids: CASSPPGGEETQYF. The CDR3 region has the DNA TGTGCCAGCTCACCACCAGGAGGGGAGGAGACCCAGTACTTC.

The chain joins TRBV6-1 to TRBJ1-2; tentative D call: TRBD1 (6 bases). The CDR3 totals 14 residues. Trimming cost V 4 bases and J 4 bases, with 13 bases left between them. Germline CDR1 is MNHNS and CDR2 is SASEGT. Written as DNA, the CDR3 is TGTGCCAGCAGTGTTAAAGGGGGACCCTATGGCTACACCTTC. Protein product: CASSVKGGPYGYTF.

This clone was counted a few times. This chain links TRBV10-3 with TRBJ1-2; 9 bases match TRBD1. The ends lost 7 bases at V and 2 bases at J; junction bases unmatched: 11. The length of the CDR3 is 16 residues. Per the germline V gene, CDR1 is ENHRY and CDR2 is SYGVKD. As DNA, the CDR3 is TGTGCCATCAATGACAGGGGGACGGCTTCAAACTATGGCTACACCTTC. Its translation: CAINDRGTASNYGYTF.

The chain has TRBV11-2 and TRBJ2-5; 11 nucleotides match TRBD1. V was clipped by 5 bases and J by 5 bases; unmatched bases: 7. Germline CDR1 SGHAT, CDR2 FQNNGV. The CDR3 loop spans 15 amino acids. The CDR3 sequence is CASSIRTGGMETQYF. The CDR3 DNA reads TGTGCCAGCAGCATCAGGACAGGGGGCATGGAGACCCAGTACTTC.